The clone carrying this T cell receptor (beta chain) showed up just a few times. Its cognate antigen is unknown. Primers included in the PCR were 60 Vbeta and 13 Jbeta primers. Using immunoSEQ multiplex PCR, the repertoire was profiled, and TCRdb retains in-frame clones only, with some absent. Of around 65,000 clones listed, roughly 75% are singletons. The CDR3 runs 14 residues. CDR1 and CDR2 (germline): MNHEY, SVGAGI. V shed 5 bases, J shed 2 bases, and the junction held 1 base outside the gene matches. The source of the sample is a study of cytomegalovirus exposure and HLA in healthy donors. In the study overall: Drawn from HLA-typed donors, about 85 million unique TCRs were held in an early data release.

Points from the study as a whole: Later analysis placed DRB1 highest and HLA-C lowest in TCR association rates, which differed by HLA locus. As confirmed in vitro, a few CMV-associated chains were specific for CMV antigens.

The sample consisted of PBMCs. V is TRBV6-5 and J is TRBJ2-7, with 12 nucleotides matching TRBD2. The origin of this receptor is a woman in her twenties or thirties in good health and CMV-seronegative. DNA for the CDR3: TGTGCCAGCAGTAGGACTAGCGGGACCTACGAGCAGTACTTC. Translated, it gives CASSRTSGTYEQYF.